Listed here are 4 T cell receptor beta chains from one sample, sequenced in a study of cytomegalovirus exposure and HLA in healthy donors. Use of 60 Vbeta and 13 Jbeta primers characterized the PCR. Profiled with immunoSEQ multiplex PCR; TCRdb holds only in-frame clones, not every one. The data contain 110,000 to 150,000 clones, 84% of them singletons. Sequences were obtained from PBMCs. These TCRs come from a boy aged 2-9 years in good health and CMV-seronegative.

The chain has TRBV11-2 and TRBJ2-3, with a tentative D call TRBD1 (6 bases). Germline V gives CDR1 SGHAT, CDR2 FQNNGV. The CDR3 spans 17 residues. V was pared by 0 bases and J by 2 bases, with 15 bases between. The CDR3 DNA is TGTGCCAGCAGCTTAGATCATAGGGGGTACGCCACAGATACGCAGTATTTT. Protein product: CASSLDHRGYATDTQYF.

In the case of this clone: The sample has other DNA sequences that encode this CDR3 too. The rearrangement joins TRBV29-1 to TRBJ1-2; no reliable D call. Per the germline V gene, CDR1 is SQVTM and CDR2 is ANQGSEA. The V end was cut by 4 bases, the J end by 0 bases, with 12 bases between. The CDR3 runs 14 residues. In nucleotides, the CDR3 is TGCAGCGTTGGCGTCGGAGGCGCTAACTATGGCTACACCTTC. It encodes CSVGVGGANYGYTF.

This clone was detected only a few times. The J gene is TRBJ2-3, the V gene TRBV25-1, with TRBD1 matching 8 bases. In germline, CDR1 is MGHDK, CDR2 SYGVNS. The trim removed 3 bases at V and 6 bases at J, leaving 14 bases unmatched. This CDR3 is built from 17 residues. CDR3 DNA: TGTGCCAGCAGTGACGGGACAGGTTCAGGCCACACGGATACGCAGTATTTT. It specifies CASSDGTGSGHTDTQYF.

The chain is built from TRBV30 and TRBJ2-5; the D gene is possibly TRBD1 (6 bases). Germline V CDR1 and CDR2: GTSNPN, SVGIG (reference sequence). The CDR3 contains 14 residues. The ends were cut back, 2 bases at V and 5 bases at J, with 15 bases in the middle. DNA for the CDR3: TGTGCCTGGAGTCCCGGTGGGACACAGGAGACCCAGTACTTC. This gives the protein CAWSPGGTQETQYF.